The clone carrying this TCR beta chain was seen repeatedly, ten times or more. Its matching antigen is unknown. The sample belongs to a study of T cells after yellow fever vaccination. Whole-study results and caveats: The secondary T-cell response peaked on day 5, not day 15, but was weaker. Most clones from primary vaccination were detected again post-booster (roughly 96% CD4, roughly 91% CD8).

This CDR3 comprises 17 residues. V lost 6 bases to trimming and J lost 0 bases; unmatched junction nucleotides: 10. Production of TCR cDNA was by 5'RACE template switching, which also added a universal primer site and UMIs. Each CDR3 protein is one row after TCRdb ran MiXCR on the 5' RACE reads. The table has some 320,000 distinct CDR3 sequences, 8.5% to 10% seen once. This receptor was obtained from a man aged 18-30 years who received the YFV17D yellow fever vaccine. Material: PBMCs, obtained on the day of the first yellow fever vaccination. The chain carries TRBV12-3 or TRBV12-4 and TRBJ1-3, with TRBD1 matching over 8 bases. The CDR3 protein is CASRPGQDLLSGNTIYF. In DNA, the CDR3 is TGTGCCAGCAGGCCGGGACAGGACCTCCTCTCTGGAAACACCATATATTTT.